This TCR beta chain was found in a study of T cell repertoires in cytomegalovirus infection. The V gene's germline CDR1 is MNHNS and CDR2 SASEGT. V dropped 5 bases and J dropped 1 base, with 12 bases sitting between them. The CDR3 has 15 amino acids. Each CDR3 protein gets one entry after TCRdb re-called the reads with MiXCR. The sample shows some 400,000 distinct CDR3 sequences, under 40% of them seen only once. The clonotype was recovered from a human donor in good health (CMV status not recorded). Some clones in this sample may be carry-over from other donors' samples. The chain recombines TRBV6-1 with TRBJ1-3, with D uncertain. Sequenced material: PBMCs. The chain's CDR3 is CASSSGVVSGNTIYF. The CDR3 region has the DNA TGTGCCAGCAGTAGCGGGGTGGTATCTGGAAACACCATATATTTT.